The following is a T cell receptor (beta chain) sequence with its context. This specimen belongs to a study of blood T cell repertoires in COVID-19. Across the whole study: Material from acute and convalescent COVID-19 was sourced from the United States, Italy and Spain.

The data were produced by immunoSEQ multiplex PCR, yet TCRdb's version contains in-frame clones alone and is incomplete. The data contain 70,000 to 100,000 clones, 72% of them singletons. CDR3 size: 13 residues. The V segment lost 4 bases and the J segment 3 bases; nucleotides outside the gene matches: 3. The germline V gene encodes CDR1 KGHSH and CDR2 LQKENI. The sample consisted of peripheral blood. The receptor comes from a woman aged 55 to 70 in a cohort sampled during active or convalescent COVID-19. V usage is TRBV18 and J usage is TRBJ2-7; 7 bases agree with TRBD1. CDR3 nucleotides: TGTGCCAGCTCACACGGGACAGACTACGAGCAGTACTTC. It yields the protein CASSHGTDYEQYF.